These 28 T cell receptor beta chains came from one sample sequenced in a study of early T cells in non-severe SARS-CoV-2 infection. Each CDR3 protein gets one entry after TCRdb re-called the 5' RACE reads with MiXCR. The data hold 65,000 to 95,000 distinct CDR3 sequences, with roughly 9.6% observed a single time. Material: whole blood. Source of these receptors: an adult who was a healthcare worker with PCR-confirmed SARS-CoV-2 infection or an uninfected control (not recorded which).

The chain links TRBV7-9 to TRBJ2-1; 8 bases align to TRBD2. The CDR3 contains 16 residues. With V trimmed by 7 bases and J by 6 bases, 14 bases remained unmatched. Germline-derived CDR1 and CDR2 are SEHNR and FQNEAQ (reference sequence). The DNA of the CDR3 is TGTGCCAGCAACCCACTAGGGCTAGCGGGCCCCAATGAGCAGTTCTTC. Protein: CASNPLGLAGPNEQFF.

The rearrangement joins TRBV30 to TRBJ2-1; D unresolved. This CDR3 has 12 residues. The germline V gene encodes CDR1 GTSNPN and CDR2 SVGIG (reference sequence). V lost 8 bases, J lost 7 bases, and 15 bases lay in between. The CDR3 here is CAVVTPGNEQFF. CDR3 DNA sequence: TGTGCCGTCGTTACACCCGGGAATGAGCAGTTCTTC.

This clonotype was counted only a few times. The chain carries TRBV2 and TRBJ2-5, with TRBD2 identical over 8 bases. The CDR3 spans 16 residues. V shed 7 bases and J 5 bases; nucleotides not matched to a gene: 15. Per the germline V gene, CDR1 is SNHLY and CDR2 is FYNNEI. CDR3 residues: CASKLRGLVLTETQYF. In nucleotides, the CDR3 is TGTGCCAGCAAGCTACGGGGACTAGTGTTGACGGAGACCCAGTACTTC.

At least ten counts were recorded for this clonotype. The chain links TRBV20-1 to TRBJ2-5; D might be TRBD1 (6 bases). CDR1 and CDR2 (germline): DFQATT, SNEGSKA (reference sequence). The CDR3 has 16 amino acids. Deletions cut 6 bases from V and 2 bases from J, with 22 bases between. CDR3 sequence reads: CSAGAGRQGSQETQYF. CDR3 nucleotide sequence: TGCAGTGCGGGGGCAGGTCGCCAGGGCTCACAAGAGACCCAGTACTTC.

This clonotype was found a few times. The V gene is TRBV20-1, the J gene TRBJ2-1, with TRBD2 identical over 10 bases. Germline V CDR1 and CDR2: DFQATT, SNEGSKA (reference sequence). V dropped 2 bases and J dropped 10; count of bases not matched to a gene: 8. The CDR3 covers 14 residues. The CDR3 DNA reads TGCAGTGCTAGATCGAGCGGGGGGGTCGTGGAGCAGTTCTTC. Its protein is CSARSSGGVVEQFF.

This chain links TRBV4-2 with TRBJ2-2; possibly TRBD1 or TRBD2 for D (6 bases each). Per germline, CDR1 LGHNA and CDR2 YNFKEQ. V dropped 4 bases and J dropped 4 bases, with 19 bases sitting between them. The CDR3 loop spans 17 amino acids. The CDR3 region has the DNA TGTGCCAGCAGCCTCCAAACCACGGGGGCGGGCACCGGGGAGCTGTTTTTT. It yields the protein CASSLQTTGAGTGELFF.

The sample holds many counts of this clonotype. The CDR3 DNA follows: TGTGCCAGCAGTGAAGTTCGGCGAGGGGAAAAACTGTTTTTT. This sequence encodes CASSEVRRGEKLFF. The chain is built from TRBV6-1 and TRBJ1-4; D remains unclear. The CDR3 is made up of 14 amino acids. Germline V lookup: CDR1 MNHNS, CDR2 SASEGT. The V and J ends lost 1 base and 8 bases respectively, with 11 bases between them.

This clonotype turned up a few times. The rearrangement uses TRBV11-3 and TRBJ2-7; D may be TRBD1 (5 bases). Trimming removed 5 bases at V and 6 bases at J, with 20 bases between. This CDR3 has 15 amino acids. The V gene's germline CDR1 is SGHNT and CDR2 YENEEA. For the CDR3, the DNA is TGTGCCAGCAGCCCCCAGGGATCCCGATTGGGCGAGCAGTACTTC. Protein product: CASSPQGSRLGEQYF.

This clonotype was seen many times. This chain connects TRBV27 to TRBJ1-1; D gene unclear. The CDR3 loop spans 17 amino acids. Trimming left V 2 bases short and J 5 bases short, with 21 bases between. Germline V gene lookup returns CDR1 MNHEY and CDR2 SMNVEV (reference sequence). The CDR3 loop is CASSLLGRGSGRTEAFF. CDR3 nucleotide sequence: TGTGCCAGCAGTTTACTGGGCAGAGGCTCGGGTCGGACTGAAGCTTTCTTT.

The table lists this clonotype with many counts. The rearrangement uses TRBV19 and TRBJ1-1, with D possibly being TRBD1 (6 bases). The CDR3 contains 13 residues. Trimming stripped 6 bases from V and 6 bases from J, with 14 bases between. From germline, CDR1 is LNHDA and CDR2 SQIVND (reference sequence). CDR3 nucleotides: TGTGCCAGTAGGCTCAGGGGACCGGCTGAAGCTTTCTTT. This codes for CASRLRGPAEAFF.

This clonotype has more than one count but fewer than ten. The V and J genes are TRBV7-9 and TRBJ2-2; 10 bases are shared with TRBD2. The V gene end was trimmed by 6 bases and the J gene end by 6 bases; junction bases not matched to a gene: 4. This CDR3 has 14 residues. Germline CDR1 and CDR2: SEHNR and FQNEAQ (reference sequence). CDR3 region: CASRVAGGSGELFF. Written as DNA, the CDR3 is TGTGCCAGCAGGGTAGCGGGAGGATCCGGGGAGCTGTTTTTT.

This clonotype was counted many times. J is TRBJ2-5 and V is TRBV27, with unresolved D. The CDR3 runs to 14 residues. V lost 5 bases, J lost 13 bases, and 23 bases lay in between. CDR1 MNHEY and CDR2 SMNVEV come from the germline V gene (reference sequence). CDR3 bases: TGTGCCAGCAGTCCGTCCCTAGGACCTTACAGACGGTACTTC. Translating it yields CASSPSLGPYRRYF.

The chain joins TRBV28 to TRBJ2-1, with a weak D call TRBD2 (5 bases). The CDR3 has 14 residues. Trimming took 2 bases from V and 5 from J, leaving 10 bases between them. CDR1 is MDHEN and CDR2 is SYDVKM in the germline V gene. The CDR3 DNA reads as TGTGCCAGCAGTTTACATGGAGGTCACAATGAGCAGTTCTTC. Amino acids: CASSLHGGHNEQFF.

The chain carries TRBV7-8 and TRBJ2-5, with D perhaps matching TRBD1 or TRBD2 (5 bases each). Germline values: CDR1 SGHVS, CDR2 FQNEAQ. The CDR3 is 15 residues long. V lost 5 bases and J 3 bases, leaving 16 bases between the germline ends. The CDR3 DNA reads as TGTGCCAGCAGCAACTACCTCGGGGCCAAAGAGACCCAGTACTTC. This sequence encodes CASSNYLGAKETQYF.

The chain has TRBV20-1 and TRBJ2-5; 7 nucleotides align to TRBD2. This CDR3 has 13 amino acids. The V gene's germline CDR1 is DFQATT and CDR2 SNEGSKA (reference sequence). Germline trimming cut 3 bases from V and 2 bases from J; bases unmatched to any gene: 3. In DNA form, the CDR3 reads TGCAGTGCTAGCACCGGGAGGCAAGAGACCCAGTACTTC. Protein: CSASTGRQETQYF.

This clonotype was observed a few times. V usage is TRBV27 and J usage is TRBJ2-2; the D is unclear. Trimming removed 7 bases at V and 2 bases at J, with 8 bases between. CDR1 MNHEY and CDR2 SMNVEV come from the germline V gene (reference sequence). This CDR3 comprises 13 residues. This CDR3 reads CASIGRNTGELFF. The DNA of the CDR3 is TGTGCCAGCATTGGCAGAAACACCGGGGAGCTGTTTTTT.

This clonotype was seen ten or more times. The rearrangement uses TRBV28 and TRBJ2-3, with TRBD2 identical over 12 bases. CDR1 MDHEN and CDR2 SYDVKM come from the germline V gene. J was trimmed by 3 bases and V by 8 bases; bases with no gene match: 9. The CDR3 length is 16 residues. CDR3 bases: TGTGCCAGCGCCCGACTAGCGGGAGTAGGGACAGATACGCAGTATTTT. Translating gives CASARLAGVGTDTQYF.

This clonotype has ten or more counts. V usage is TRBV5-1 and J usage is TRBJ2-7; 13 nucleotides align to TRBD2. V lost 4 bases to trimming and J lost 3 bases; unmatched junction nucleotides: 4. Germline-derived CDR1 and CDR2 are SGHRS and YFSETQ. This CDR3 has 15 amino acids. The CDR3 reads CASSPRTSGSYEQYF. The DNA of the CDR3 is TGCGCCAGCAGCCCAAGGACTAGCGGGAGCTACGAGCAGTACTTC.

This clonotype came up many times. The genes are TRBV27 and TRBJ2-5; unclear D gene. Germline CDR1 MNHEY, CDR2 SMNVEV (reference sequence). The V end was cut by 7 bases, the J end by 2 bases, with 14 bases between. CDR3 length equals 14 residues. The CDR3: CASKGQVLQETQYF. CDR3 nucleotide sequence: TGTGCCAGCAAGGGTCAGGTACTACAAGAGACCCAGTACTTC.

This clonotype was detected many times. The J gene is TRBJ1-4, the V gene TRBV10-3; 8 bases line up with TRBD1. Germline CDR1 and CDR2: ENHRY and SYGVKD. The CDR3 has 15 residues. The J segment lost 5 bases and the V segment lost 4 bases, leaving 6 bases of the junction unmatched. The CDR3 protein is CAISADRGGNEKLFF. In DNA, the CDR3 is TGTGCCATCAGTGCCGACAGGGGAGGGAATGAAAAACTGTTTTTT.

This chain uses TRBV19 with TRBJ2-7; 8 bases are a match to TRBD1. Germline V lookup: CDR1 LNHDA, CDR2 SQIVND (reference sequence). Trimming at V came to 7 bases and at J to 6 bases, leaving 14 bases not matched to a gene. The CDR3 length is 15 residues. The CDR3 reads CASTPPGGLKSEQYF. The CDR3 DNA is TGTGCCAGTACCCCTCCAGGGGGCCTGAAGAGCGAGCAGTACTTC.

In this sample, this clonotype turned up many times. This chain links TRBV12-5 with TRBJ1-1; D not certain. CDR3 length: 14 amino acids. Germline CDR1 is LGHNT and CDR2 is FRNRAP. V shed 1 base and J shed 1 base, with 7 bases lying between them. CDR3 in amino acids: CASGLGGGNTEAFF. CDR3 DNA: TGTGCTAGTGGTTTGGGGGGAGGGAACACTGAAGCTTTCTTT.

The V call is TRBV2, the J call TRBJ2-7; TRBD2 matches 7 bases. With 4 bases clipped from V and 0 bases from J, the junction kept 12 bases outside the gene matches. This CDR3 comprises 17 residues. CDR1 and CDR2 from the germline V gene are SNHLY and FYNNEI. The CDR3 DNA reads as TGTGCCAGCAGTGGTGCTAGCGGAGTCAGGAGCTCCTACGAGCAGTACTTC. Encoded protein: CASSGASGVRSSYEQYF.

This clonotype was counted ten times or more. The CDR3 DNA follows: TGTGCCAGCAGTGAATTAGGGGGAGGGCGTTTTTATGCAGATACGCAGTATTTT. Translated: CASSELGGGRFYADTQYF. The rearrangement uses TRBV6-1 and TRBJ2-3; a weak D match, TRBD2 (7 bases). The length of the CDR3 is 18 residues. Germline CDR1 reads MNHNS; CDR2 reads SASEGT. With 2 bases removed from V and 4 bases from J, the gap between germline ends came to 22 bases.

This chain links TRBV28 with TRBJ1-1; D unclear. Trimming stripped 3 bases from V and 1 base from J, with 6 bases between. CDR1 MDHEN and CDR2 SYDVKM come from the germline V gene. The length of the CDR3 is 13 residues. As DNA, the CDR3 is TGTGCCAGCAGTTTTTCCCGGAACACTGAAGCTTTCTTT. It specifies CASSFSRNTEAFF.

The V gene is TRBV10-3, the J gene TRBJ2-7, with D tentatively TRBD1 (5 bases). CDR3 length: 17 residues. The V and J ends lost 3 bases and 2 bases respectively, with 20 bases between them. Germline-derived CDR1 and CDR2 are ENHRY and SYGVKD. CDR3 nucleotides: TGTGCCATCAGTGACTCAGGTTTAGCAAGGGGTGCCTACGAGCAGTACTTC. This gives the protein CAISDSGLARGAYEQYF.

Only a few counts were recorded for this clonotype. V gene TRBV24-1 combines with J gene TRBJ2-7, with 8 positions matching TRBD2. V lost 8 bases, J lost 2 bases, and 13 bases stayed unmatched. This CDR3 region has 16 residues. The germline gives CDR1 KGHDR, CDR2 SFDVKD. CDR3 DNA sequence: TGTGCCACCACACCACGCCCCGGGACTAGAGCCTACGAGCAGTACTTC. Translated, it gives CATTPRPGTRAYEQYF.

This clonotype was found many times. The V call is TRBV11-2, the J call TRBJ2-5; 9 bases align to TRBD2. The V and J ends lost 0 bases and 5 bases, in that order; junction bases with no gene match: 4. The V gene's germline CDR1 is SGHAT and CDR2 FQNNGV. This CDR3 comprises 15 residues. CDR3 nucleotides: TGTGCCAGCAGCTTAGATGGGACTAGCCGCGAGACCCAGTACTTC. It specifies CASSLDGTSRETQYF.